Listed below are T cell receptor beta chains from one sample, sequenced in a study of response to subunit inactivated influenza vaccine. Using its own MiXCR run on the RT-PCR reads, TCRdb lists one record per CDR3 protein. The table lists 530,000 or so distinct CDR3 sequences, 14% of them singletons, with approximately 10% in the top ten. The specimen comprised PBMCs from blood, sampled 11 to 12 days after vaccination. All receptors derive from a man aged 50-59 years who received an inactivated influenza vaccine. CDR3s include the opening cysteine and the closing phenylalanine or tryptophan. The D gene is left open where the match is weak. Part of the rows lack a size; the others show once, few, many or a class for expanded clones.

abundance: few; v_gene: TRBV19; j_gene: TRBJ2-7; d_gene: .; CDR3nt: TGTGCCAGTAGTATACGCCGGGGACATATGAACGAGCAGTACTTC; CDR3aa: CASSIRRGHMNEQYF
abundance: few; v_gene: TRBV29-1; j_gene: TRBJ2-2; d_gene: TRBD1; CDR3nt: TGCAGCGCCGATTTGGGGCAGGGGGCCCCCGGGGAGCTGTTTTTT; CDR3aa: CSADLGQGAPGELFF
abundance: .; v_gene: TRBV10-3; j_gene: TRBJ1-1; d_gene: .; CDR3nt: TGTGCCAGAAACAGGATACCATTGCGAAACACTGAAGCTTTCTTT; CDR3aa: CARNRIPLRNTEAFF
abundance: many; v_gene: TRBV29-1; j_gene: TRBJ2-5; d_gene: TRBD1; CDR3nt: TGCAGCGTTGCCGGGGACAGGGAGACCCAGTACTTC; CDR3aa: CSVAGDRETQYF
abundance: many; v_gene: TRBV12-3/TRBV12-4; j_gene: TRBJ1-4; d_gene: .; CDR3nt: TGTGCCAGCAGTTTAAGATCGAATGAAAAACTGTTTTTT; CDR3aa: CASSLRSNEKLFF
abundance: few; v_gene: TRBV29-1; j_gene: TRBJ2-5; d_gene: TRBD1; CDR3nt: TGCAGCGTGGGACAGGGAGAGTTTGCTCAGTACTTC; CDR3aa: CSVGQGEFAQYF
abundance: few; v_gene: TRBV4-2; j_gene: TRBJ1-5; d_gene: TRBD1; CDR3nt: TGTGCCAGCAGCCAAGATCAATTTGACAGGGTCGGTAATCAGCCCCAGCATTTT; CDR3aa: CASSQDQFDRVGNQPQHF
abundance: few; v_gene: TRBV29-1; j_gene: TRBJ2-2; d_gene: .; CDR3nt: TGCAGCGTTGTAAGTCCTCACACCGGGGAGCTGTTTTTT; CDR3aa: CSVVSPHTGELFF
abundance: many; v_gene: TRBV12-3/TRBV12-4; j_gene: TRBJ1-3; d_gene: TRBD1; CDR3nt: TGTGCCAGCAGTCCAACAGGGGCGGGAAACACCATATATTTT; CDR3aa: CASSPTGAGNTIYF
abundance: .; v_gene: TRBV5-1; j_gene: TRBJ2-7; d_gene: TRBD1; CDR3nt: TGCGCCAGCAGCTTGTCAGGGGGCGCCGAGCAGTACTTC; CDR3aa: CASSLSGGAEQYF
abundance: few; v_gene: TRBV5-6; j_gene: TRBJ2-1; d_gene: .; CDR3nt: TGTGCCAGCAGCTTAGGGGTTACGGATGAGCAGTTCTTC; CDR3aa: CASSLGVTDEQFF
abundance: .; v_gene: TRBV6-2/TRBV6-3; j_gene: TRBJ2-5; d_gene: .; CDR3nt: TGTGCCAGCAGGGACGCCTATGTGAAGGAGACCCAGTACTTC; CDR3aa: CASRDAYVKETQYF
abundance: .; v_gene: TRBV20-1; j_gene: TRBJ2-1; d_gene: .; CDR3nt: TGCAGTGCCCGACGGGGAAACAATGAGCAGTTCTTC; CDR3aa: CSARRGNNEQFF
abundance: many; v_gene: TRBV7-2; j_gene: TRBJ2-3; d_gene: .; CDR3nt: TGTGCCAGCAGCCCGGAGCGAGTGACGCAGTATTTT; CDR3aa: CASSPERVTQYF
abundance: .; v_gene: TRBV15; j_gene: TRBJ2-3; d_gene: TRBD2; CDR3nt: TGTGCCACCAGCAGGCCTAGCGGGAGGGGCACAGATACGCAGTATTTT; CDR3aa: CATSRPSGRGTDTQYF
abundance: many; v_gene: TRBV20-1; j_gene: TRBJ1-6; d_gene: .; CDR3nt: TGCAGTGCTAGTAGCGACTCCAACCATTCACCCCTCCACTTT; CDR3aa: CSASSDSNHSPLHF
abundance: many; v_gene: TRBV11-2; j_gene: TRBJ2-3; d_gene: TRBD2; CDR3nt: TGTGCCAGCAGCTACACGCGGGGAGGCGGGGGACGAGATAGGACAGATACGCAGTATTTT; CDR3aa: CASSYTRGGGGRDRTDTQYF
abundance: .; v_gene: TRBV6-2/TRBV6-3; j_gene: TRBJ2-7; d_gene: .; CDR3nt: TGTGCCAGCATGATGATGGGCGAGCAGTACTTC; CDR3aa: CASMMMGEQYF
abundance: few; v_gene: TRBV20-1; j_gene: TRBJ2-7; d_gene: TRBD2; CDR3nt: TGCAGTGCTAGAGATGCGTTAGCGGGAAAATTGTACGAGCAGTACTTC; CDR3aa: CSARDALAGKLYEQYF
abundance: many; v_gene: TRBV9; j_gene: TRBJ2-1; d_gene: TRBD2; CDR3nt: TGTGCCAGCAGCTCCGGGGGACTAGCGGAGGGGGATGAGCAGTTCTTC; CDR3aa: CASSSGGLAEGDEQFF
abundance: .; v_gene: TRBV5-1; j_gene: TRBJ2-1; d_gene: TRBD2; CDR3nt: TGCGCCAGCAGCTCTCTAGCGGGGGGGAGCTCCTACAATGAGCAGTTCTTC; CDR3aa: CASSSLAGGSSYNEQFF
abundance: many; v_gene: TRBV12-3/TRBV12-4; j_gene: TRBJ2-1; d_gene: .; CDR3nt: TGTGCCAGCACCCTGGCGACACGAAACAATGAGCAGTTCTTC; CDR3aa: CASTLATRNNEQFF
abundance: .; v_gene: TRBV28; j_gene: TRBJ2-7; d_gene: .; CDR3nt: TGTGCCAGCAAGTTTGGGGCCCCCTACGAGCAGTACTTC; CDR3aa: CASKFGAPYEQYF
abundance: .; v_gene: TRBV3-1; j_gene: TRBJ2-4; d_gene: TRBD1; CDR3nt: TGTGCCAGCAGCCGACAGGGTGAAAACATTCAGTACTTC; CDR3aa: CASSRQGENIQYF
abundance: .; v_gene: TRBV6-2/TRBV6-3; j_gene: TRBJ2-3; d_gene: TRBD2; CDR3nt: TGTGCCAGCAGTCGACCCCCTCTCGGGGGGGCGACAGATACGCAGTATTTT; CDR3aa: CASSRPPLGGATDTQYF
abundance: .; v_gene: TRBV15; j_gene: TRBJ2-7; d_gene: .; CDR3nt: TGTGCCACCAGCATTCGTCAGGGTGGCCACGAGCAGTACTTC; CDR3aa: CATSIRQGGHEQYF
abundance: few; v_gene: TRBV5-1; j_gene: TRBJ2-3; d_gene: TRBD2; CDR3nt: TGCGCCAGCAAGACTAGCATCGGGACAGATACGCAGTATTTT; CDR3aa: CASKTSIGTDTQYF
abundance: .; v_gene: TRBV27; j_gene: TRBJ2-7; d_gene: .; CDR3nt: TGTGCCAGCAGTCCCCTCCAGGGGGAGCAGTACTTC; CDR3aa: CASSPLQGEQYF